This entry describes one T cell receptor beta chain. Its cognate antigen is unknown. Template for every sorted-subset replicate PCR totaled about 200 ng DNA, 25,000 to 35,000 T cell genomes. Assay used: immunoSEQ multiplex PCR; TCRdb lists only in-frame clones, some missing. The data hold about 2.4 million clones, with roughly 93% observed a single time. These data are taken from a study of shared clonotypes between healthy human individuals. Notes on the study in general: The represented genetic and exposure-history diversity was limited by the small number of donors. Non-shared clonotypes displayed generation probabilities falling below those of clonotypes present in all four donors.

Nashville, Tennessee was home to all donors, who were Caucasian adults. V gave up 4 bases and J gave up 0 bases, with 14 bases separating them. The CDR3 spans 15 residues. Germline loops: CDR1 SGHRS, CDR2 YFSETQ. The sequencing sample was made of naive CD4+ T cells from PBMCs. The subset here: CD45RA+ positively selected. This TCR was recovered from a man younger than 35 in good health. Some clones in this sample may be carry-over from other donors' samples. V and J are TRBV5-1 and TRBJ2-7; TRBD1 is a possible D gene (5 bases). The CDR3 sequence is CASSRVSGNSYEQYF. The CDR3 DNA sequence: TGCGCCAGCAGCCGAGTCTCAGGGAACTCCTACGAGCAGTACTTC.